This T cell receptor (beta chain) was identified during a study of shared clonotypes between healthy human individuals. The data were produced by immunoSEQ multiplex PCR, yet TCRdb's version contains in-frame clones alone and is incomplete. The table lists more than 2 million clones, approximately 95% of them singletons, with around 1.1% in the top ten. Naive CD8 cells lacked CD45RO, underwent positive selection for CCR7 and left out terminally differentiated effector memory CD45RA+ cells. J gave up 8 bases and V 1 base, and 2 bases lay outside the gene matches. Germline CDR1 GTSNPN, CDR2 SVGIG (reference sequence). This CDR3 is built from 12 residues.

The receptor was isolated from a man aged 18 to 29 in good health. Material for sequencing was naive CD8+ T cells sorted from blood. This chain links TRBV30 with TRBJ1-1, with 9 positions matching TRBD1. The CDR3 nucleotides read TGTGCCTGGAGTGGGGACAGGGTGGAAGCTTTCTTT. Its protein is CAWSGDRVEAFF.